Below are 15 T cell receptor beta chains sequenced from a single sample in a study of blood T cell repertoires in COVID-19. Profiling relied on immunoSEQ multiplex PCR, and the TCRdb table lists in-frame clones only, not all of them. The data contain roughly 150,000 clones, roughly nine tenths of them singletons. Sequenced sample: peripheral blood. All receptors come from a woman between 70 and 85 years old with acute or convalescent COVID-19.

The chain couples TRBV7-2 to TRBJ2-7; the match to TRBD2 covers 11 bases. The CDR3 totals 15 residues. Germline lookup yields CDR1 SGHTA and CDR2 FQGNSA. V shed 4 bases and J 1 base; nucleotides not matched to a gene: 3. CDR3 nucleotide sequence: TGTGCCAGCAGCTCGCGACTAGCGGGATCCTACGAGCAGTACTTC. Protein product: CASSSRLAGSYEQYF.

The rearrangement joins TRBV19 to TRBJ1-6; maybe TRBD1 (5 bases). V lost 1 base and J 9 bases, leaving 13 bases between the germline ends. This CDR3 has 15 amino acids. Germline V CDR1 and CDR2: LNHDA, SQIVND (reference sequence). CDR3 sequence reads: CASSIGTNSGSPLHF. In DNA form, the CDR3 reads TGTGCCAGTAGTATAGGGACAAACTCGGGTTCACCCCTCCACTTT.

V gene TRBV3-1 (or the pseudogene TRBV3-2) combines with J gene TRBJ1-2; D is perhaps TRBD1 (5 bases). The CDR3 spans 16 residues. The germline V gene has CDR1 LGHDT and CDR2 YNNKEL (reference sequence). V lost 0 bases, J lost 4 bases, and 15 bases lay in between. Here the CDR3 reads CASSQDEGTYRYGYTF. CDR3 sequence (DNA): TGTGCCAGCAGCCAAGATGAGGGGACTTACCGCTATGGCTACACCTTC.

On this clone: Other nucleotide sequences in the sample specify the same CDR3. The chain carries TRBV7-3 and TRBJ1-1; D gene unclear. CDR3 length equals 14 residues. CDR1 SGHTA and CDR2 FQGTGA come from the germline V gene. The V end was cut by 2 bases, the J end by 2 bases, with 9 bases between. The CDR3 reads CASSLSAGNTEAFF. The CDR3 region has the DNA TGTGCCAGCAGCTTATCGGCAGGCAACACTGAAGCTTTCTTT.

The chain employs TRBV28 and TRBJ2-1; TRBD2 agrees at 12 bases. The CDR3 totals 17 residues. Germline assignment: CDR1 MDHEN and CDR2 SYDVKM. Losses at the gene ends were 6 bases for V and 7 bases for J; bases not matched to a gene: 13. The CDR3 is CASSQSGGTSGSNEQFF. CDR3 sequence (DNA): TGTGCCAGCAGCCAAAGTGGGGGGACTAGCGGGTCTAATGAGCAGTTCTTC.

V gene TRBV5-6 combines with J gene TRBJ1-3; 8 bases align to TRBD1. The CDR3 is 17 amino acids. Germline CDR1 and CDR2: SGHDT and YYEEEE. Germline trimming cut 1 base from V and 1 base from J; bases unmatched to any gene: 7. The CDR3 DNA follows: TGTGCCAGCAGCTTGTTGGGGACAGGCCTTTCTGGAAACACCATATATTTT. Residues: CASSLLGTGLSGNTIYF.

The chain is built from TRBV4-2 and TRBJ2-1; the match to TRBD1 covers 8 bases. The CDR3 has 18 residues. V was pared by 0 bases and J by 4 bases, with 11 bases of the junction left unmatched. Germline-derived CDR1 and CDR2 are LGHNA and YNFKEQ. The CDR3 reads CASSQEALKGQAYNEQFF. CDR3 nucleotides: TGTGCCAGCAGCCAAGAGGCCTTAAAGGGACAGGCGTACAATGAGCAGTTCTTC.

This chain uses TRBV29-1 with TRBJ2-6, with D perhaps TRBD1 (6 bases). Germline-derived CDR1 and CDR2 are SQVTM and ANQGSEA. The V end was cut by 0 bases, the J end by 4 bases, with 19 bases between. The CDR3 runs 18 residues. CDR3 residues: CSVEDPMRMGTGANVLTF. The CDR3 DNA reads as TGCAGCGTTGAAGATCCTATGAGAATGGGGACAGGGGCCAACGTCCTGACTTTC.

The rearrangement joins TRBV7-2 to TRBJ2-1; maybe TRBD1 (6 bases). This CDR3 comprises 14 residues. Trimming shortened V by 1 base and J by 9 bases, and 13 bases separated the two germline ends. The germline V gene has CDR1 SGHTA and CDR2 FQGNSA. The CDR3 DNA reads TGTGCCAGCAGCTTAGGGACCTGGACAGCTGAGCAGTTCTTC. Amino acids: CASSLGTWTAEQFF.

The gene calls are TRBV28 and TRBJ1-2; D might be TRBD1 (5 bases). The CDR3 totals 14 residues. From germline, CDR1 is MDHEN and CDR2 SYDVKM. V was trimmed by 6 bases and J by 2 bases, leaving 13 bases between them. The CDR3 sequence: CASSRRGGNYGYTF. The CDR3 nucleotides read TGTGCCAGCAGCCGGCGGGGGGGGAACTATGGCTACACCTTC.

The CDR3 spells CASSQVGGMNTEAFF. The CDR3 DNA is TGCGCCAGCAGCCAAGTGGGCGGGATGAACACTGAAGCTTTCTTT. The chain joins TRBV4-1 to TRBJ1-1; no reliable D call. The CDR3 contains 15 residues. Germline lookup yields CDR1 MGHRA and CDR2 YSYEKL. Trimming pared 1 base from V and 0 bases from J, leaving 9 bases between.

V and J are TRBV27 and TRBJ2-3, with TRBD2 matching 13 bases. Trimming cost V 5 bases and J 0 bases; bases outside gene matches: 8. Per germline, CDR1 MNHEY and CDR2 SMNVEV (reference sequence). The CDR3 covers 18 residues. This chain's CDR3 is CASSKRLAGGHSTDTQYF. The CDR3 coding sequence is TGTGCCAGCAGTAAGAGACTAGCGGGAGGCCACAGCACAGATACGCAGTATTTT.

CDR3 DNA: TGTGCCAGCAGCCCCGCCGGGCAGGGGATAGTCTATGGCTACACCTTC. Its translation is CASSPAGQGIVYGYTF. The genes are TRBV27 and TRBJ1-2; TRBD1 is a possible D gene (6 bases). V was clipped by 6 bases and J by 4 bases, with 21 bases between them. Germline loops: CDR1 MNHEY, CDR2 SMNVEV (reference sequence). The CDR3 spans 16 residues.

The gene calls are TRBV4-3 and TRBJ1-6, with D possibly being TRBD1 (5 bases). Germline assignment: CDR1 LGHNA and CDR2 YSLEER. The CDR3 extends over 16 amino acids. The V and J ends lost 3 bases and 7 bases respectively, with 16 bases between them. CDR3 sequence reads: CASSHSRTRGNSPLHF. The CDR3, as DNA: TGCGCCAGCAGCCACTCTCGGACAAGGGGAAATTCACCCCTCCACTTT.

Remarks on this clone: This same CDR3 is encoded by further DNA sequences in the sample. V and J are TRBV7-2 and TRBJ1-2; 11 bases match TRBD1. Per germline, CDR1 SGHTA and CDR2 FQGNSA. This CDR3 is 15 amino acids long. J was trimmed by 2 bases and V by 5 bases; bases with no gene match: 4. CDR3 DNA sequence: TGTGCCAGCAGCCCGGACAGGGGGCGCAACTATGGCTACACCTTC. Translated: CASSPDRGRNYGYTF.